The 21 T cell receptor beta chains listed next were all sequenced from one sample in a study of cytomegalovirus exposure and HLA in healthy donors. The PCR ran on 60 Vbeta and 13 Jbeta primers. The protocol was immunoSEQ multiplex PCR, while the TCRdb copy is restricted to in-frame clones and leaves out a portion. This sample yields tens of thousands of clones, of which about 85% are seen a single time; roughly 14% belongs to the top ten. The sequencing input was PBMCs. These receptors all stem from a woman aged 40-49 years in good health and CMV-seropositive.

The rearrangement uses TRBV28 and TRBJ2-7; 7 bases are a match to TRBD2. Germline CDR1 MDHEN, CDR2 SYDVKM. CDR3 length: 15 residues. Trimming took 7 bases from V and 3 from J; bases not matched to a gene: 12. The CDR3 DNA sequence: TGTGCCAGCACCTCTGGGGGGAGGGGAGACTACGAGCAGTACTTC. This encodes CASTSGGRGDYEQYF.

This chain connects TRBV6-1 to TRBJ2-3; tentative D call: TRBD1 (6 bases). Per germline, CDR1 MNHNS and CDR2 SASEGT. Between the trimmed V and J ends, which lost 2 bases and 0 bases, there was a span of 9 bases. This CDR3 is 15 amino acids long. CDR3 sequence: CASSEPGASTDTQYF. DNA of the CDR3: TGTGCCAGCAGTGAACCAGGGGCCAGCACAGATACGCAGTATTTT.

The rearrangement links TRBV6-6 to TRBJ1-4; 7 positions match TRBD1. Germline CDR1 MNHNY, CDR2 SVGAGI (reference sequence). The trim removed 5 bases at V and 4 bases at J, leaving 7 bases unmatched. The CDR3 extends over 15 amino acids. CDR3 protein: CASSKGTVDNEKLFF. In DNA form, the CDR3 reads TGTGCCAGCAGTAAGGGGACAGTTGATAATGAAAAACTGTTTTTT.

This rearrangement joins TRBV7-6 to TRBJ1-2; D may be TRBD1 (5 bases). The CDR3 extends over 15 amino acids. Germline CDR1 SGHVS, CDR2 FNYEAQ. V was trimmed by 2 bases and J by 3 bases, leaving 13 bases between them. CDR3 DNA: TGTGCCAGCAGCTTAAGTCCCGGGGGGGACTATGGCTACACCTTC. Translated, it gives CASSLSPGGDYGYTF.

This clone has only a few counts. CDR3 in DNA: TGTGCCAGCAAGATAGGGGGTTCTTCCTACGAGCAGTACTTC. As protein: CASKIGGSSYEQYF. The chain joins TRBV28 to TRBJ2-7, with TRBD1 as a possible D gene (6 bases). The germline gives CDR1 MDHEN, CDR2 SYDVKM. The CDR3 contains 14 residues. V was clipped by 7 bases and J by 1 base, with 14 bases between them.

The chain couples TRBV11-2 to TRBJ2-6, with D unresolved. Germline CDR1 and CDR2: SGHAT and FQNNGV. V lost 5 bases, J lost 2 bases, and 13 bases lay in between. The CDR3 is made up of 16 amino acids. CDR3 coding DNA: TGTGCCAGCAGCCTAATTAAAGCCCCTGGGGCCAACGTCCTGACTTTC. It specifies CASSLIKAPGANVLTF.

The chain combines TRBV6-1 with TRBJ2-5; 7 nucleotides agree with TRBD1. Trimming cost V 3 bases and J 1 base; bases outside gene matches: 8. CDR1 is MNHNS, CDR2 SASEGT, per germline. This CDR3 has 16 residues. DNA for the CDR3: TGTGCCAGCAGTGAGATGACAGGGTGGACCCAAGAGACCCAGTACTTC. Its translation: CASSEMTGWTQETQYF.

The CDR3 DNA is TGTGCCAGCAGCCCCCCGGGGGACTCCTCCTACGAGCAGTACTTC. Translated: CASSPPGDSSYEQYF. The V gene is TRBV7-9, the J gene TRBJ2-7, with D possibly matching TRBD2 (6 bases). Germline assignment: CDR1 SEHNR and CDR2 FQNEAQ (reference sequence). This CDR3 contains 15 residues. Deletions cut 5 bases from V and 0 bases from J, with 14 bases between.

The CDR3 coding sequence is TGTGCCAGCACGACAGACCAAAGTGGGGGGGGGCCCCAGCATTTT. Translated: CASTTDQSGGGPQHF. The chain combines TRBV28 with TRBJ1-5, with a weak D call TRBD1 (5 bases). Trimming left V 7 bases short and J 9 bases short, with 22 bases between. CDR3 length equals 15 residues. CDR1 MDHEN and CDR2 SYDVKM come from the germline V gene.

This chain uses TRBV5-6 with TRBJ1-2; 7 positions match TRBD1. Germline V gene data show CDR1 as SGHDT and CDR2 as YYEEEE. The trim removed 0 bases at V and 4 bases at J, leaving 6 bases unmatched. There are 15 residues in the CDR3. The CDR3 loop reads CASSLVQGVVYGYTF. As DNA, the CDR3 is TGTGCCAGCAGCTTGGTGCAGGGGGTGGTCTATGGCTACACCTTC.

The CDR3 sequence: CASGTENSPLHF. The DNA of the CDR3 is TGTGCCAGCGGGACAGAAAATTCACCCCTCCACTTT. This rearrangement joins TRBV7-8 to TRBJ1-6; 7 bases map to TRBD1. Germline V lookup: CDR1 SGHVS, CDR2 FQNEAQ. CDR3 length: 12 amino acids. With 8 bases clipped from V and 7 bases from J, the junction kept 2 bases outside the gene matches.

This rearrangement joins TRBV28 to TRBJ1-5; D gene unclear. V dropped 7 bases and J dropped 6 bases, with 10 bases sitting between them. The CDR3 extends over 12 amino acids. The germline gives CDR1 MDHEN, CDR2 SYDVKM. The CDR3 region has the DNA TGTGCCAGCAATTCTGCGGGTCAGCCCCAGCATTTT. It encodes CASNSAGQPQHF.

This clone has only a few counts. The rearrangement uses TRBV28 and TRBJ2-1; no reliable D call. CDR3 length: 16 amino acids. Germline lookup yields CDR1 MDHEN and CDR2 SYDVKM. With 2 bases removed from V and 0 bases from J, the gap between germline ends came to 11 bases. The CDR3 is CASSLIAASSYNEQFF. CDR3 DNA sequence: TGTGCCAGCAGTTTAATTGCAGCGAGCTCCTACAATGAGCAGTTCTTC.

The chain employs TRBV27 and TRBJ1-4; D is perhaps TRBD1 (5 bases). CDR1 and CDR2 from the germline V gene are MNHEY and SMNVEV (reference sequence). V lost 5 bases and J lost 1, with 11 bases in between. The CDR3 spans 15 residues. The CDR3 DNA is TGTGCCAGCAGTGACCGGGGGGAAACTAATGAAAAACTGTTTTTT. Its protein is CASSDRGETNEKLFF.

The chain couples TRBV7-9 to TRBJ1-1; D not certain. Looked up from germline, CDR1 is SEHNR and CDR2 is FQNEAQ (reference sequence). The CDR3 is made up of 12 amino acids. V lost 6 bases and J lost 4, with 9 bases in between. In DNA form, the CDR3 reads TGTGCCAGCAGTAGCGGGGTCACTGAAGCTTTCTTT. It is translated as CASSSGVTEAFF.

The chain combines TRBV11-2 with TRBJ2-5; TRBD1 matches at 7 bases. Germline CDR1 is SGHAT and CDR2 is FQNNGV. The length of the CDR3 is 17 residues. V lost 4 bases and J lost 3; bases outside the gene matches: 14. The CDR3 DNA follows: TGTGCCAGCAGCTCACACGAGGGGGCGCCTCGAGAAGAGACCCAGTACTTC. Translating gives CASSSHEGAPREETQYF. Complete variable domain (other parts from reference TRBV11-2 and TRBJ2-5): EAGVAQSPRYKIIEKRQSVAFWCNPISGHATLYWYQQILGQGPKLLIQFQNNGVVDDSQLPKDRFSAERLKGVDSTLKIQPAKLEDSAVYLCASSSHEGAPREETQYFGPGTRLLVL.

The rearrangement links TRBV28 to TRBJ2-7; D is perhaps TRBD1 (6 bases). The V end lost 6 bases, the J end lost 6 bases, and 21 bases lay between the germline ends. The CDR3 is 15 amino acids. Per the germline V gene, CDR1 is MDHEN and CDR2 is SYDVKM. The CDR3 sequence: CASREEGTQGFEQYF. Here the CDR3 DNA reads TGTGCCAGCAGAGAGGAAGGGACACAGGGTTTCGAGCAGTACTTC. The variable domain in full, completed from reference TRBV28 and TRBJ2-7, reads DVKVTQSSRYLVKRTGEKVFLECVQDMDHENMFWYRQDPGLGLRLIYFSYDVKMKEKGDIPEGYSVSREKKERFSLILESASTNQTSMYLCASREEGTQGFEQYFGPGTRLTVT.

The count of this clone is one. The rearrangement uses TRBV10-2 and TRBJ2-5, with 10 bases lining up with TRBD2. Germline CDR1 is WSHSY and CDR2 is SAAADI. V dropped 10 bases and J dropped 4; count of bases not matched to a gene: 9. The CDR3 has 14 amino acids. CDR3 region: CAIGPSGGTETQYF. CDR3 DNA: TGCGCCATCGGACCTAGCGGGGGAACAGAGACCCAGTACTTC.

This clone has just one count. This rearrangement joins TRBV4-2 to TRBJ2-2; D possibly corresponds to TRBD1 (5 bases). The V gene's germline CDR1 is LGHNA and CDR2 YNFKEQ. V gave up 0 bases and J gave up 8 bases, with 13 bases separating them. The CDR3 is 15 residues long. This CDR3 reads CASSQDLVGLGELFF. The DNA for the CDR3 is TGTGCCAGCAGCCAAGATCTTGTGGGGCTAGGGGAGCTGTTTTTT.

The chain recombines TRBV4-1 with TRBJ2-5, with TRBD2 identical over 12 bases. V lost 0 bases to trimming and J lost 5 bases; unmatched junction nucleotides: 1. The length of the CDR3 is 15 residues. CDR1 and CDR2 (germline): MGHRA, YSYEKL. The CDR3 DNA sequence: TGCGCCAGCAGCCAAGAGACTAGCGGGAGTGAGACCCAGTACTTC. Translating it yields CASSQETSGSETQYF.

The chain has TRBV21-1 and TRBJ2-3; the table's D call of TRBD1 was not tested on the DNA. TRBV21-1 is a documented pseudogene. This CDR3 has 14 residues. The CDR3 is CASRTAFLTDTQYF. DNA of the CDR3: TGTGCCAGCAGAACAGCATTTTTGACAGATACGCAGTATTTT.